This T cell receptor beta chain was observed in a study of CD8+ T cells in alopecia areata. Background on the study: Using the percentage of affected scalp area, treated patients' severity was scored. Study findings and constraints: Affected scalp, especially in alopecia totalis/universalis, had a higher clonality than normal scalp did.

RNA extraction and reverse transcription yielded cDNA as sequencing template. Data came from immunoSEQ multiplex PCR; TCRdb stores just in-frame clones and leaves some out. The sample includes 150,000 to 200,000 clones, around three fifths of them seen just once. Treatment defined: oral pan-JAK inhibitor, 5-10 mg twice daily. Lesional scalp tissue (obtained by punch biopsy) and peripheral blood were collected from alopecia areata patients. Sorting of PBMCs yielded the CD4+ and CD8+ T cells. This clone was detected a few times. Its specificity is not known. Per germline, CDR1 SEHNR and CDR2 FQNEAQ (reference sequence). This CDR3 has 13 residues. J gave up 7 bases and V 3 bases, and 2 bases lay outside the gene matches.

This chain joins TRBV7-9 and TRBJ1-2; 10 nucleotides line up with TRBD1. This clonotype was sampled from a human donor with alopecia areata. The sequenced sample was CD4+ T cells sorted from blood, obtained at week 24, from a patient treated with tofacitinib. This CDR3 reads CASSLTGGFGYTF. The CDR3 DNA is TGTGCCAGCAGCTTGACAGGGGGCTTTGGCTACACCTTC.